A single sample is the source of the 9 T cell receptor beta chains below, sequenced in a study of cytomegalovirus exposure and HLA in healthy donors. In the PCR, 60 Vbeta and 13 Jbeta primers were used. Measured with immunoSEQ multiplex PCR; TCRdb has only the in-frame clones, and not every one. This table has over 150,000 clones, 60% to 75% appearing once. Sequenced material: PBMCs. Every receptor here comes from a man between 18 and 29 years old in good health and CMV-seronegative.

This clone was seen only a few times. The rearrangement joins TRBV25-1 to TRBJ2-5; 13 positions agree with TRBD2. Per the germline V gene, CDR1 is MGHDK and CDR2 is SYGVNS. J was trimmed by 5 bases and V by 6 bases; bases with no gene match: 9. The length of the CDR3 is 16 residues. CDR3 region: CASRLGLAGARETQYF. The DNA for the CDR3 is TGTGCCAGCAGGTTAGGACTAGCGGGGGCCAGGGAGACCCAGTACTTC. The variable domain in full, completed from reference TRBV25-1 and TRBJ2-5, reads EADIYQTPRYLVIGTGKKITLECSQTMGHDKMYWYQQDPGMELHLIHYSYGVNSTEKGDLSSESTVSRIRTEHFPLTLESARPSHTSQYLCASRLGLAGARETQYFGPGTRLLVL.

This clone was seen only once. The chain joins TRBV29-1 to TRBJ1-4; maybe TRBD1 (5 bases). CDR1 SQVTM and CDR2 ANQGSEA come from the germline V gene. The V end was cut by 7 bases, the J end by 8 bases, with 11 bases between. CDR3 length equals 11 residues. CDR3 region: CSAQGGEKLFF. DNA of the CDR3: TGCAGCGCCCAGGGAGGGGAAAAACTGTTTTTT.

The CDR3 loop is CASSSPTGNYEQYF. For the CDR3, the DNA is TGTGCCAGCAGTTCCCCGACAGGAAACTACGAGCAGTACTTC. V is TRBV27 and J is TRBJ2-7; D perhaps matches TRBD1 (6 bases). The CDR3 loop spans 14 amino acids. In germline, CDR1 is MNHEY, CDR2 SMNVEV (reference sequence). V lost 4 bases, J lost 3 bases, and 13 bases lay in between.

This clone was observed a few times. V and J are TRBV5-6 and TRBJ1-3; D is undetermined. Germline-derived CDR1 and CDR2 are SGHDT and YYEEEE. The V end lost 0 bases, the J end lost 0 bases, and 7 bases lay between the germline ends. This CDR3 has 15 residues. This CDR3 is CASSLDWSSGNTIYF. The CDR3 DNA reads as TGTGCCAGCAGCTTGGACTGGAGCTCTGGAAACACCATATATTTT.

This clone was observed a few times. CDR3 coding DNA: TGTGCCAGCAGCCGCAGGACAGGACATGAAGCTTTCTTT. Translation gives CASSRRTGHEAFF. This chain joins TRBV11-1 and TRBJ1-1, with TRBD1 matching over 7 bases. This CDR3 is 13 amino acids long. Germline CDR1 is SGHAT and CDR2 is FQDESV (reference sequence). V gave up 5 bases and J gave up 7 bases; unmatched junction bases: 7.

The V gene is TRBV11-2, the J gene TRBJ1-2, with 7 bases identical to TRBD1. With 4 bases clipped from V and 0 bases from J, the junction kept 8 bases outside the gene matches. Germline V gene data show CDR1 as SGHAT and CDR2 as FQNNGV. There are 16 residues in the CDR3. In DNA, the CDR3 is TGTGCCAGCAGCTGGGACAGCCCTTCAGCTAACTATGGCTACACCTTC. Its translation: CASSWDSPSANYGYTF.

A remark on this clone: Other DNA sequences in the sample encode the same CDR3. The chain joins TRBV2 to TRBJ1-5, with TRBD1 matching 9 bases. The V and J ends lost 4 bases and 7 bases, in that order; junction bases with no gene match: 5. This CDR3 is built from 14 residues. Germline V gives CDR1 SNHLY, CDR2 FYNNEI. CDR3 region: CASSVGQGGQPQHF. The CDR3 region has the DNA TGTGCCAGCAGTGTGGGACAGGGAGGACAGCCCCAGCATTTT.

The rearrangement links TRBV29-1 to TRBJ1-1; D is possibly TRBD1 (5 bases). Trimming shortened V by 2 bases and J by 0 bases, and 13 bases separated the two germline ends. This CDR3 spans 15 amino acids. Germline CDR1 is SQVTM and CDR2 is ANQGSEA. This CDR3 is CSVEPLGQMNTEAFF. The CDR3 nucleotides are TGCAGCGTTGAACCACTGGGGCAGATGAACACTGAAGCTTTCTTT. Complete variable domain (other parts from reference TRBV29-1 and TRBJ1-1): SAVISQKPSRDICQRGTSLTIQCQVDSQVTMMFWYRQQPGQSLTLIATANQGSEATYESGFVIDKFPISRPNLTFSTLTVSNMSPEDSSIYLCSVEPLGQMNTEAFFGQGTRLTVV.

The gene calls are TRBV5-8 and TRBJ2-3, with D possibly matching TRBD2 (5 bases). The germline gives CDR1 SGHTS, CDR2 YDEGEE. CDR3 length equals 16 residues. V lost 0 bases, J lost 4 bases, and 15 bases lay in between. The DNA for the CDR3 is TGTGCCAGCAGCTTGGCCTACGGGGAAACGGCAGATACGCAGTATTTT. Protein sequence: CASSLAYGETADTQYF.